These 15 T cell receptor beta chains originate from one sample sequenced in a study of regulatory T cells in long-lasting Graves disease. With iRepertoire HTBI primers and Arm-PCR of CDR3 regions, TCR beta libraries were built. Via MiXCR, TCRdb re-called the multiplex PCR reads, giving one row per CDR3 protein. Of 400,000 to 500,000 distinct CDR3 sequences in the sample, around 17% were seen once. The time point was: newly diagnosed GD, antithyroid drugs for less than 3 months. PBMC-derived RNA was used for the TCR library. The sample was also linked to a second study, of T cells in Graves' hyperthyroidism and ophthalmopathy.

Source: peripheral blood mononuclear cells (PBMCs), taken at new diagnosis, from a patient treated with antithyroid drugs. These receptors originate from a woman between 18 and 30 years old with Graves disease.

The CDR3: CASNPPGGANTEAFF. In nucleotides, the CDR3 is TGCGCCAGCAATCCCCCCGGGGGAGCGAACACTGAAGCTTTCTTT. The V and J genes are TRBV5-1 and TRBJ1-1, with D possibly matching TRBD1 (5 bases). V gave up 6 bases and J gave up 1 base, with 16 bases separating them. From germline, CDR1 is SGHRS and CDR2 YFSETQ. The CDR3 consists of 15 residues.

This clonotype was observed many times. This sequence joins TRBV28 and TRBJ2-3; no clear D. The better agreement between TRBJ2-5 and the DNA end casts doubt on the J call. Looked up from germline, CDR1 is MDHEN and CDR2 is SYDVKM. The CDR3 sequence is 11 residues long. The CDR3 nucleotides are TGTGCCAGCAGTTTATCGGGTACCCAGTACTTC. Amino acids: CASSLSGTQYF.

Many counts were recorded for this clonotype. The chain recombines TRBV2 with TRBJ1-4; D call uncertain. CDR3 size: 10 residues. V dropped 6 bases and J dropped 6 bases, with 2 bases sitting between them. Germline V CDR1 and CDR2: SNHLY, FYNNEI. CDR3 protein: CASSDEKLFF. The DNA of the CDR3 is TGTGCCAGCAGCGATGAAAAACTGTTTTTT. The variable domain in full, completed from reference TRBV2 and TRBJ1-4, reads EPEVTQTPSHQVTQMGQEVILRCVPISNHLYFYWYRQILGQKVEFLVSFYNNEISEKSEIFDDQFSVERPDGSNFTLKIRSTKLEDSAMYFCASSDEKLFFGSGTQLSVL.

This chain uses TRBV6-2 or TRBV6-3 with TRBJ2-3; D gene uncertain. With 2 bases removed from V and 0 bases from J, the gap between germline ends came to 9 bases. CDR3 length equals 15 residues. The germline CDR1 and CDR2 sequences are MNHEY and SVGEGT. The CDR3 DNA sequence: TGTGCCAGCAGTTACCGTCGGACCAGCACAGATACGCAGTATTTT. It encodes CASSYRRTSTDTQYF.

On this clonotype itself: One base away lies a much larger clone, so this may be a sequencing read error. The rearrangement uses TRBV11-2 and TRBJ1-5; TRBD1 is a possible D gene (6 bases). This CDR3 has 15 residues. The germline V and J ends were trimmed by 1 base and 7 bases, with 14 bases remaining between them. Looked up from germline, CDR1 is SGHAT and CDR2 is FQNNGV. The CDR3 DNA sequence: TGTGCCAGCAGCTTAGGGGCAGGGGTGTACCAGCCCCAGCATTTT. Protein product: CASSLGAGVYQPQHF.

This clonotype was found a few times. CDR3 residues: CASSNYGQRGHGYTF. The CDR3 bases are TGTGCCAGCAGTAACTACGGACAGCGGGGTCATGGCTACACCTTC. The chain is built from TRBV2 and TRBJ1-2, with D tentatively TRBD1 (6 bases). The CDR3 has 15 residues. Trimming shortened V by 5 bases and J by 6 bases, and 19 bases separated the two germline ends. Germline assignment: CDR1 SNHLY and CDR2 FYNNEI.

This clonotype has just a few counts. This chain connects TRBV7-9 to TRBJ2-3, with D possibly TRBD2 on 6 matching bases. Trimming removed 5 bases from V and 3 bases from J, with 12 bases in between. CDR3 length: 14 residues. CDR1 and CDR2 from the germline V gene are SEHNR and FQNEAQ (reference sequence). CDR3 in amino acids: CASSPYGGTDTQYF. For the CDR3, the DNA is TGTGCCAGCAGCCCATATGGGGGGACAGATACGCAGTATTTT.

The sample holds many counts of this clonotype. V and J are TRBV6-1 and TRBJ2-1; unclear D gene. V was shortened by 8 bases and J by 6 bases, with 11 bases between the two germline ends. The CDR3 covers 12 residues. Germline assignment: CDR1 MNHNS and CDR2 SASEGT. The CDR3 DNA reads TGTGCCAGCGGGGTCATCGGCAATGAGCAGTTCTTC. Translated, it gives CASGVIGNEQFF.

Points on this clonotype: Mismatch with germline at one junction end may stem from a read error. The rearrangement joins TRBV6-1 to TRBJ2-3; 10 bases match TRBD2. Germline lookup yields CDR1 MNHNS and CDR2 SASEGT. CDR3 length equals 14 residues. CDR3 amino acids: CVSSGLAGEDTQYF. CDR3 DNA sequence: TGTGTCAGCAGTGGGCTAGCGGGAGAAGATACGCAGTATTTT.

This clonotype was seen more than once but under ten times. This chain uses TRBV6-5 with TRBJ2-4; D unresolved. CDR1 is MNHEY and CDR2 is SVGAGI in the germline V gene. V lost 2 bases to trimming and J lost 9 bases, with 5 bases between them. CDR3 length: 11 residues. CDR3 amino acids: CASSYGTIQYF. Written as DNA, the CDR3 is TGTGCCAGCAGTTACGGAACCATTCAGTACTTC.

This clonotype occurred many times. V and J are TRBV28 and TRBJ2-7; maybe TRBD1 (5 bases). Trimming cost V 5 bases and J 2 bases, with 19 bases left between them. The CDR3 is made up of 16 amino acids. The germline gives CDR1 MDHEN, CDR2 SYDVKM. Here the CDR3 reads CASSLRQGSFPYEQYF. The DNA for the CDR3 is TGTGCCAGCAGTCTCCGTCAGGGATCGTTCCCCTACGAGCAGTACTTC.

This clonotype has just a few counts. The rearrangement joins TRBV3-1 to TRBJ2-7, with 11 positions matching TRBD2. The CDR3 extends over 15 amino acids. CDR1 is LGHDT and CDR2 is YNNKEL in the germline V gene (reference sequence). J was trimmed by 3 bases and V by 6 bases; bases with no gene match: 7. CDR3 amino acids: CASSHRLAGNYEQYF. CDR3 in DNA: TGTGCCAGCAGTCACCGACTAGCGGGAAACTACGAGCAGTACTTC.

In its sample, this clonotype was seen many times. This rearrangement joins TRBV20-1 to TRBJ1-1; the match to TRBD1 covers 8 bases. Germline assignment: CDR1 DFQATT and CDR2 SNEGSKA (reference sequence). V gave up 3 bases and J gave up 0 bases; unmatched junction bases: 6. This CDR3 contains 15 residues. For the CDR3, the DNA is TGCAGTGCTAGGACAGGGGCCTTAATGAACACTGAAGCTTTCTTT. It yields the protein CSARTGALMNTEAFF.

The J gene is TRBJ1-5, the V gene TRBV19; the D is unclear. Trimming removed 2 bases from V and 3 bases from J, with 8 bases in between. CDR3 length: 14 residues. The V gene's germline CDR1 is LNHDA and CDR2 SQIVND (reference sequence). This CDR3 is CASSIRDYNQPQHF. DNA for the CDR3: TGTGCCAGTAGTATACGGGATTACAATCAGCCCCAGCATTTT.

This chain joins TRBV19 and TRBJ2-1, with 9 positions matching TRBD1. The V segment lost 5 bases and the J segment 1 base; nucleotides outside the gene matches: 9. The CDR3 consists of 17 residues. From germline, CDR1 is LNHDA and CDR2 SQIVND (reference sequence). CDR3 amino acids: CASSQPGTGNSYNEQFF. CDR3 sequence (DNA): TGTGCCAGTAGTCAACCCGGGACAGGGAATTCCTACAATGAGCAGTTCTTC.